Below are 3 T cell receptor beta chains sequenced from a single sample in a study of shared clonotypes between healthy human individuals. Using immunoSEQ multiplex PCR, the repertoire was profiled, and TCRdb retains in-frame clones only, with some absent. In the table there are 150,000 to 200,000 clones, roughly 93% of which are singletons. The sample was naive CD4+ T cells sorted from blood. Subset described: CD45RA+ positively selected. The source of these receptors is a woman aged 25 to 39 in good health.

The gene calls are TRBV5-1 and TRBJ1-1; the D is unclear. Trimming pared 4 bases from V and 1 base from J, leaving 8 bases between. Germline lookup yields CDR1 SGHRS and CDR2 YFSETQ. This CDR3 contains 13 residues. The CDR3 nucleotides are TGCGCCAGCAGCCCGGGGTGGAACACTGAAGCTTTCTTT. It yields the protein CASSPGWNTEAFF.

The chain couples TRBV7-9 to TRBJ2-1, with 9 bases matching TRBD2. The ends lost 9 bases at V and 4 bases at J; junction bases unmatched: 19. Germline V CDR1 and CDR2: SEHNR, FQNEAQ (reference sequence). The CDR3 covers 18 residues. CDR3 loop: CASGGGYMAGGKYNEQFF. In DNA form, the CDR3 reads TGTGCCAGTGGGGGAGGTTATATGGCGGGAGGGAAATACAATGAGCAGTTCTTC.

This clone was picked up one time. The J gene is TRBJ2-7, the V gene TRBV19; a weak D match, TRBD1 (5 bases). The CDR3 totals 14 residues. The germline V gene encodes CDR1 LNHDA and CDR2 SQIVND (reference sequence). The V gene lost 5 bases and the J gene lost 2 bases, with 13 bases spanning the gap. CDR3 sequence (DNA): TGTGCCAGTAGTCCACAAAGGGGCCCCTACGAGCAGTACTTC. Residues: CASSPQRGPYEQYF.